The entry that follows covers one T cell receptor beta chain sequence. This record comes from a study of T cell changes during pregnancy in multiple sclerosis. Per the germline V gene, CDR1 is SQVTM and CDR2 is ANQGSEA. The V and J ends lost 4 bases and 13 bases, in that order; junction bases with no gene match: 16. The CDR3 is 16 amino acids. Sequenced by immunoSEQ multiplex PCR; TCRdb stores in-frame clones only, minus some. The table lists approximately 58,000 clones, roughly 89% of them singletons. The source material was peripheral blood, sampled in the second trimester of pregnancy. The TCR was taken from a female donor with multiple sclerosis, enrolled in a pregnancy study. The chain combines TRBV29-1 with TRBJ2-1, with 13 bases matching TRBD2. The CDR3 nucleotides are TGCAGCGTTGTTATGTTGCCGGGACTAGCGGGGTGGGAACAGTTCTTC. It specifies CSVVMLPGLAGWEQFF.